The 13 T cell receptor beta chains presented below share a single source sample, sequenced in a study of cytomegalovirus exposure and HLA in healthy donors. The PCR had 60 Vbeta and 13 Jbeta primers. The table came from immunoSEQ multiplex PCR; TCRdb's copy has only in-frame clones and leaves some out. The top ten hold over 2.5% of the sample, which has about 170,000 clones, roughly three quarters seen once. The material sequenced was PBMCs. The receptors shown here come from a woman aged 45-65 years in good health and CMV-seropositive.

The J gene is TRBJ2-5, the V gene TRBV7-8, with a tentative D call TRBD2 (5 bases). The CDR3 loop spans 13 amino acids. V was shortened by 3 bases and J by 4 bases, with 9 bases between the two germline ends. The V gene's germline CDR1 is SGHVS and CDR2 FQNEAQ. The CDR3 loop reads CASSFGERETQYF. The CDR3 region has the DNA TGTGCCAGCAGCTTCGGGGAAAGAGAGACCCAGTACTTC.

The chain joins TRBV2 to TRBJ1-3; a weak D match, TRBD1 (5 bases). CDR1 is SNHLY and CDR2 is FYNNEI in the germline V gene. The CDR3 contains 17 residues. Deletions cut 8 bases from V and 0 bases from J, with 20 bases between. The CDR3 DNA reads TGTGCCAGCGATTCGGTCAGCGGGACGGTCTCTGGAAACACCATATATTTT. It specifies CASDSVSGTVSGNTIYF. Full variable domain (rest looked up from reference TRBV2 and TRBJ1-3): EPEVTQTPSHQVTQMGQEVILRCVPISNHLYFYWYRQILGQKVEFLVSFYNNEISEKSEIFDDQFSVERPDGSNFTLKIRSTKLEDSAMYFCASDSVSGTVSGNTIYFGEGSWLTVV.

CDR3 protein: CAWSVMVEGYGYTF. The CDR3 nucleotides are TGTGCCTGGAGTGTAATGGTCGAGGGCTATGGCTACACCTTC. The chain recombines TRBV30 with TRBJ1-2, with D unresolved. Per germline, CDR1 GTSNPN and CDR2 SVGIG (reference sequence). This CDR3 contains 14 residues. V lost 0 bases, J lost 4 bases, and 12 bases lay in between.

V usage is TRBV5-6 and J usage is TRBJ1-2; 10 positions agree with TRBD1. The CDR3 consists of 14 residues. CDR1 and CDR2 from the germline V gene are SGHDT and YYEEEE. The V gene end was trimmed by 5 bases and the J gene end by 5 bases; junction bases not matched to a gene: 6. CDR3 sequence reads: CASRTDRGVYGYTF. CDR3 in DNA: TGTGCCAGCAGAACGGACAGGGGGGTTTATGGCTACACCTTC.

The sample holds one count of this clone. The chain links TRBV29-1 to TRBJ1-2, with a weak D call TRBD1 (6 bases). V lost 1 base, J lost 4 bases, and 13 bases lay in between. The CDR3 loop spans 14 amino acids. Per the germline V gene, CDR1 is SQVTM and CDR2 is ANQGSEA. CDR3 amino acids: CSVEGLQGVYGYTF. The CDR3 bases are TGCAGCGTTGAAGGGCTACAGGGAGTCTATGGCTACACCTTC.

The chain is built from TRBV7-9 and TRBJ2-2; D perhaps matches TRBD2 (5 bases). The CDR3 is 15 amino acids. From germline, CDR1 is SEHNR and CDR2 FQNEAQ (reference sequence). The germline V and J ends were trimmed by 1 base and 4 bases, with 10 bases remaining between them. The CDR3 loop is CASSLGTWPTGELFF. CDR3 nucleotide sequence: TGTGCCAGCAGCTTAGGGACTTGGCCCACCGGGGAGCTGTTTTTT.

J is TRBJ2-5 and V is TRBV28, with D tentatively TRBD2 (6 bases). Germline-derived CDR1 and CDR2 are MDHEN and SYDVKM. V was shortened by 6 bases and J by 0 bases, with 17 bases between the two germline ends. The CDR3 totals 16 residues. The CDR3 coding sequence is TGTGCCAGCAGCTCACCATCGGGAGTTTACCAAGAGACCCAGTACTTC. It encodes CASSSPSGVYQETQYF.

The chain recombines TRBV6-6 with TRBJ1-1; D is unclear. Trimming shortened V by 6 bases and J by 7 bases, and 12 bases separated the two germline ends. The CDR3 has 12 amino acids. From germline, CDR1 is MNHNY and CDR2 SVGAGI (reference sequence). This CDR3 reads CASSEGLVEAFF. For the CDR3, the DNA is TGTGCCAGCAGCGAGGGTTTGGTTGAAGCTTTCTTT.

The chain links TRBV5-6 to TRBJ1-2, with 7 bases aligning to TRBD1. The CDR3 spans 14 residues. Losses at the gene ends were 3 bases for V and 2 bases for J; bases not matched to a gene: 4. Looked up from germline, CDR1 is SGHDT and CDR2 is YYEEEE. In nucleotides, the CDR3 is TGTGCCAGCAGCTCGTCAGGGGGGAACTATGGCTACACCTTC. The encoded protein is CASSSSGGNYGYTF.

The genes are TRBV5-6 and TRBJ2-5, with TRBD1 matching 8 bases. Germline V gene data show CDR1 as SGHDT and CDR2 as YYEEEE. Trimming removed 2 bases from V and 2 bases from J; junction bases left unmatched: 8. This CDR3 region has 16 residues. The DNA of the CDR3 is TGTGCCAGCAGCTTATCCTTCAGGGGGCGTCAAGAGACCCAGTACTTC. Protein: CASSLSFRGRQETQYF.

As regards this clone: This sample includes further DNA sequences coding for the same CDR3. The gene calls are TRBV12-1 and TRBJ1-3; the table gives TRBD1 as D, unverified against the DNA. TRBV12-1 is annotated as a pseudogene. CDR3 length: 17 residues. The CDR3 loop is CASRLPAVGPSGNTIYF. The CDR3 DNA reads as TGTGCCAGCAGACTACCGGCCGTGGGGCCCTCTGGAAACACCATATATTTT.

In DNA, the CDR3 is TGTGCCAGCAGCGCTTCCGGGAACGTCGGGGAGCTGTTTTTT. Its translation is CASSASGNVGELFF. The V gene is TRBV7-6, the J gene TRBJ2-2; the D gene is possibly TRBD2 (5 bases). CDR1 SGHVS and CDR2 FNYEAQ come from the germline V gene. Trimming left V 5 bases short and J 7 bases short, with 14 bases between. The CDR3 totals 14 residues.

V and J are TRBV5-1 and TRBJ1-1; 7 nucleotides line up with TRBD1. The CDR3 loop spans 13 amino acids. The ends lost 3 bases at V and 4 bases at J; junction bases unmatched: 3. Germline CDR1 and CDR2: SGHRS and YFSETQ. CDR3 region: CASSSGTVTEAFF. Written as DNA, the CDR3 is TGCGCCAGCAGCTCCGGGACAGTCACTGAAGCTTTCTTT.